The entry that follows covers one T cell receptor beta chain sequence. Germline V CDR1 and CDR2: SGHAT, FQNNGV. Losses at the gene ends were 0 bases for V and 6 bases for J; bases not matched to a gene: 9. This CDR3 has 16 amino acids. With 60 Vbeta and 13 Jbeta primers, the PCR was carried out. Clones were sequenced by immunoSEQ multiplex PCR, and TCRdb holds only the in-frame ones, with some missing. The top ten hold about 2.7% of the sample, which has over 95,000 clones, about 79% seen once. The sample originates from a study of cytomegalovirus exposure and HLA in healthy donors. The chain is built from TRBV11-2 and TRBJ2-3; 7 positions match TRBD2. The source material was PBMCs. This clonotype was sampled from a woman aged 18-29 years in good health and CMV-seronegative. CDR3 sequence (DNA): TGTGCCAGCAGCTTAGATCTGGGAGGGGCTGGGGATACGCAGTATTTT. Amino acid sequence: CASSLDLGGAGDTQYF.